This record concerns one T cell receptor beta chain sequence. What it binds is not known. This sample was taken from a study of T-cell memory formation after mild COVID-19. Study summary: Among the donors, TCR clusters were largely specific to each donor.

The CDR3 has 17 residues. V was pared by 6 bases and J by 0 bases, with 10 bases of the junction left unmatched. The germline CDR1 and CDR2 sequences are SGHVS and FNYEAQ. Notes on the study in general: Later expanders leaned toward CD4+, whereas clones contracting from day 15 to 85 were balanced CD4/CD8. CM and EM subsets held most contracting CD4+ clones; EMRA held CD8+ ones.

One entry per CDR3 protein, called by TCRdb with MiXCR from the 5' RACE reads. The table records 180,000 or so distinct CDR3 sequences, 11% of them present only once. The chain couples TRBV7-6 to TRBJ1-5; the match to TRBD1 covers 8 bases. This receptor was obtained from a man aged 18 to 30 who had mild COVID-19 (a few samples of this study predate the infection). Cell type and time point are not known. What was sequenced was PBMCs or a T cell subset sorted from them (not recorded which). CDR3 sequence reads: CASRPRGRGYSNQPQHF. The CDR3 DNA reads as TGTGCCAGCAGACCCAGGGGGCGCGGATATAGCAATCAGCCCCAGCATTTT.